The sample holds a few counts of the clone carrying this T cell receptor (beta chain). Antigen unknown. Blood sampling was done at baseline, cycle 4 day 1, and cycle 7 day 1. CDR3 length: 14 residues. Germline assignment: CDR1 PRHDT and CDR2 FYEKMQ (reference sequence). Trimming removed 3 bases from V and 7 bases from J, with 12 bases in between. These data are taken from a study of OX40 agonist ivuxolimab in advanced cancers. Study information: Three patients had partial responses: one hepatocellular carcinoma, two cutaneous melanoma.

Sequencing used immunoSEQ multiplex PCR; TCRdb keeps in-frame clones, though not all of them. The sample comprises some 96,000 clones, roughly 90% of which are singletons, and 0.16% rests with the top ten. Notes on the study in general: The 0.1-3.0 mg/kg partial responders had among the lowest clonal expansion. At doses 0.1 to 3.0 mg/kg, CD4+ and CD8+ clones expanded.

The TCR was taken from an adult with an advanced solid tumor such as melanoma, head and neck, liver or kidney cancer. The V call is TRBV13, the J call TRBJ2-2, with D possibly TRBD2 on 6 matching bases. The sequencing here drew on CD4+ or CD8+ T cells sorted from blood, taken in a trial of the OX40 agonist ivuxolimab. The CDR3 is CASSFGTRDGELFF. The CDR3 DNA follows: TGTGCCAGCAGCTTCGGGACTCGTGACGGGGAGCTGTTTTTT.